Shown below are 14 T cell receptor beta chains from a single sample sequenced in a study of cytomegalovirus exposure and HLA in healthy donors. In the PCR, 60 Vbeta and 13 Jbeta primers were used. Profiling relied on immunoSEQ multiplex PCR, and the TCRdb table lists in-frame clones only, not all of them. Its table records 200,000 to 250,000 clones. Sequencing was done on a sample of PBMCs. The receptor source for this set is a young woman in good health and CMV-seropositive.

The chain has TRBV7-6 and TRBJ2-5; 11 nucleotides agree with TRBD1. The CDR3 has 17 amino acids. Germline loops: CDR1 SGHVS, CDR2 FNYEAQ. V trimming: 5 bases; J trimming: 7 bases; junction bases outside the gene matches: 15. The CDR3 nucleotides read TGTGCCAGCAGCAAAGTTACCGGGACAGGGGGAGTCGCGACCCAGTACTTC. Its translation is CASSKVTGTGGVATQYF.

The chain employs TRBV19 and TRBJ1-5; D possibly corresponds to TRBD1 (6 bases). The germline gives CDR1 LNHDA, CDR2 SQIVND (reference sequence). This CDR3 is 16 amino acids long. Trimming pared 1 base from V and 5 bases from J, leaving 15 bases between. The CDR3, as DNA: TGTGCCAGTAGTATAGGATTTGAGGACAGATATCAGCCCCAGCATTTT. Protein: CASSIGFEDRYQPQHF. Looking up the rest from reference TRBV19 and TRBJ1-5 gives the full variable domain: DGGITQSPKYLFRKEGQNVTLSCEQNLNHDAMYWYRQDPGQGLRLIYYSQIVNDFQKGDIAEGYSVSREKKESFPLTVTSAQKNPTAFYLCASSIGFEDRYQPQHFGDGTRLSIL.

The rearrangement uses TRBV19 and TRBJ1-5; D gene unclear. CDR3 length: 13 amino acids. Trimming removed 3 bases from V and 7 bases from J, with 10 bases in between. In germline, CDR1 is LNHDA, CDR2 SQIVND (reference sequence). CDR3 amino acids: CASSIGVVQPQHF. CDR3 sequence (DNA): TGTGCCAGTAGTATCGGGGTGGTACAGCCCCAGCATTTT.

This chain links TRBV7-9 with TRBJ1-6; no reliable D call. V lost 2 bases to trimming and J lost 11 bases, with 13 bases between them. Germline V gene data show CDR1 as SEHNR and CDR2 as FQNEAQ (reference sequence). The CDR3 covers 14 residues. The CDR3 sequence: CASSLITILAPLHF. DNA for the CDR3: TGTGCCAGCAGCTTAATCACAATTCTCGCACCCCTCCACTTT.

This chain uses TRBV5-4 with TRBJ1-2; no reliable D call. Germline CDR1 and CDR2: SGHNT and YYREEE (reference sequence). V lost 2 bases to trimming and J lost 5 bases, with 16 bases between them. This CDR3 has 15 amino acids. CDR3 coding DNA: TGTGCCAGCAGCTTATACGCGGGTTTTGGATATGGCTACACCTTC. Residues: CASSLYAGFGYGYTF. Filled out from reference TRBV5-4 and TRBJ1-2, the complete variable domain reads ETGVTQSPTHLIKTRGQQVTLRCSSQSGHNTVSWYQQALGQGPQFIFQYYREEENGRGNFPPRFSGLQFPNYSSELNVNALELDDSALYLCASSLYAGFGYGYTFGSGTRLTVV.

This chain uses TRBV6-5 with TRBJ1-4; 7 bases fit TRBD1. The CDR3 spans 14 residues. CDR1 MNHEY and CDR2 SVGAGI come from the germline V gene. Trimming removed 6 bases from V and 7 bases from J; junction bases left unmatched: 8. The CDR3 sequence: CASSLYRGSEKLFF. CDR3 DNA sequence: TGTGCCAGCAGCCTTTACAGGGGAAGTGAAAAACTGTTTTTT.

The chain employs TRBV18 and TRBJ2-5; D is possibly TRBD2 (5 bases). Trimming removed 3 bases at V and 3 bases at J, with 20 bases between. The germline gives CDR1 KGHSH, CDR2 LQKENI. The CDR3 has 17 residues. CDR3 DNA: TGTGCCAGCTCACCTCCAAGCGGTCCTATAACCGAAGAGACCCAGTACTTC. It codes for CASSPPSGPITEETQYF. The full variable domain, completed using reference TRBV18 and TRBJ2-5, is NAGVMQNPRHLVRRRGQEARLRCSPMKGHSHVYWYRQLPEEGLKFMVYLQKENIIDESGMPKERFSAEFPKEGPSILRIQQVVRGDSAAYFCASSPPSGPITEETQYFGPGTRLLVL.

The CDR3 coding sequence is TGTGCCAGCAGCAGCCTCAACTACAGGGAGGGAACGCAGTATTTT. Its protein product is CASSSLNYREGTQYF. The chain carries TRBV6-5 and TRBJ2-3, with TRBD2 as a possible D gene (7 bases). The CDR3 loop spans 15 amino acids. Per the germline V gene, CDR1 is MNHEY and CDR2 is SVGAGI. V lost 6 bases and J 9 bases, leaving 22 bases between the germline ends.

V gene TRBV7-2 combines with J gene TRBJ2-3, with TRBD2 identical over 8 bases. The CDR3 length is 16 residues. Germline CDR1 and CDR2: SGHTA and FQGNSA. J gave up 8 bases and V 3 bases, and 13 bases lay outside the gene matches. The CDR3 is CASSLSGSPGVATQYF. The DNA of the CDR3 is TGTGCCAGCAGCTTGAGCGGGAGCCCGGGAGTTGCTACGCAGTATTTT.

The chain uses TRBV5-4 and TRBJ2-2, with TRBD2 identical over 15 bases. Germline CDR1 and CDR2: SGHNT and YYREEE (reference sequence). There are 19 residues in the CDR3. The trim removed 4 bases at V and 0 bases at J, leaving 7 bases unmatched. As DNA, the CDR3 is TGTGCCAGCAGCCGGTTTGGACTAGCGGGAGGGCCGAACACCGGGGAGCTGTTTTTT. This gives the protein CASSRFGLAGGPNTGELFF.

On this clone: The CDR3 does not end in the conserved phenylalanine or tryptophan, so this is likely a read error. The CDR3 region has the DNA TGCGCCAGCAGCCCTGACTGGCAAGCAACTAATGAAAAACTGTTTCTT. This gives the protein CASSPDWQATNEKLFL. The J gene is TRBJ1-4, the V gene TRBV4-1; no clear D gene. There are 16 residues in the CDR3. V lost 4 bases, J lost 0 bases, and 12 bases lay in between. Germline V gives CDR1 MGHRA, CDR2 YSYEKL.

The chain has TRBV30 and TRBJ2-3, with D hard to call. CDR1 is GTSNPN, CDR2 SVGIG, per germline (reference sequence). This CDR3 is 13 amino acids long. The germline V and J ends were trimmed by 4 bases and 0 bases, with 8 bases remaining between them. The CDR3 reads CAWNLASTDTQYF. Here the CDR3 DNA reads TGTGCCTGGAATCTGGCTAGCACAGATACGCAGTATTTT.

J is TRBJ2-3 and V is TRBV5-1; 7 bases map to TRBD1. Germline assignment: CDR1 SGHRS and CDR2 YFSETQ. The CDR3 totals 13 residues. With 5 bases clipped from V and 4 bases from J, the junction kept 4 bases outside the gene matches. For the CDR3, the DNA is TGCGCCAGCAGAGCCCAGGGGGCAGATACGCAGTATTTT. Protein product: CASRAQGADTQYF. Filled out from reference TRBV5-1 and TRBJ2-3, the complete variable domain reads KAGVTQTPRYLIKTRGQQVTLSCSPISGHRSVSWYQQTPGQGLQFLFEYFSETQRNKGNFPGRFSGRQFSNSRSEMNVSTLELGDSALYLCASRAQGADTQYFGPGTRLTVL.

Here the CDR3 DNA reads TGTGCCAGCAGCTCCGGGGGGGCCTCCGGGGAGCTGTTTTTT. Translation: CASSSGGASGELFF. The J gene is TRBJ2-2, the V gene TRBV11-3, with TRBD2 matching over 8 bases. CDR1 is SGHNT and CDR2 is YENEEA in the germline V gene. Trimming at V came to 4 bases and at J to 6 bases, leaving 4 bases not matched to a gene. This CDR3 has 14 amino acids. Together with reference TRBV11-3 and TRBJ2-2, the CDR3 gives the full variable domain: EAGVVQSPRYKIIEKKQPVAFWCNPISGHNTLYWYLQNLGQGPELLIRYENEEAVDDSQLPKDRFSAERLKGVDSTLKIQPAELGDSAVYLCASSSGGASGELFFGEGSRLTVL.